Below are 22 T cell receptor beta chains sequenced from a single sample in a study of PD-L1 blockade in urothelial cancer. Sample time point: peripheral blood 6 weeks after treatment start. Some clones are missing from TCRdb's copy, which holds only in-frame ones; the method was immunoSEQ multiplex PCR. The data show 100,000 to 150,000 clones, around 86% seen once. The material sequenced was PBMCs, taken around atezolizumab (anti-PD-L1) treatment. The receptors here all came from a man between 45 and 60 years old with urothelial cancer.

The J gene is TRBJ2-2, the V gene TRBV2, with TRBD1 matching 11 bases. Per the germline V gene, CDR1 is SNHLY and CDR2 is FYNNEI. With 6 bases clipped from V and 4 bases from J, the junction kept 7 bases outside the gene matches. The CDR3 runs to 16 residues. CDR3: CASRPAGTGGTGELFF. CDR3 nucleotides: TGTGCCAGCAGACCAGCCGGGACAGGGGGCACCGGGGAGCTGTTTTTT.

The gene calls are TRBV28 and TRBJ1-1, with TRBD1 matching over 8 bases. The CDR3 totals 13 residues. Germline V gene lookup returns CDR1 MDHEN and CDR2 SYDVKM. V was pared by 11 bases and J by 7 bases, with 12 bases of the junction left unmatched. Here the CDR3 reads CAARLSGGLEAFF. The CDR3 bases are TGTGCCGCCCGCCTGTCAGGGGGCCTTGAAGCTTTCTTT. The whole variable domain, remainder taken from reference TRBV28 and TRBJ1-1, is DVKVTQSSRYLVKRTGEKVFLECVQDMDHENMFWYRQDPGLGLRLIYFSYDVKMKEKGDIPEGYSVSREKKERFSLILESASTNQTSMYLCAARLSGGLEAFFGQGTRLTVV.

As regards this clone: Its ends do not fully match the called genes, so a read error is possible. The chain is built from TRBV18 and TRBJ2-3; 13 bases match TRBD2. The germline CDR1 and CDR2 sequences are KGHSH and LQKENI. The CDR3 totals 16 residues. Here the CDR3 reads CASAPGLAGETDTQYF. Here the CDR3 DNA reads TGTGCCAGCGCACCCGGACTAGCGGGAGAAACAGATACGCAGTATTTT. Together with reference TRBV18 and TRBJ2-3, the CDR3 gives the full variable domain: NAGVMQNPRHLVRRRGQEARLRCSPMKGHSHVYWYRQLPEEGLKFMVYLQKENIIDESGMPKERFSAEFPKEGPSILRIQQVVRGDSAAYFCASAPGLAGETDTQYFGPGTRLTVL.

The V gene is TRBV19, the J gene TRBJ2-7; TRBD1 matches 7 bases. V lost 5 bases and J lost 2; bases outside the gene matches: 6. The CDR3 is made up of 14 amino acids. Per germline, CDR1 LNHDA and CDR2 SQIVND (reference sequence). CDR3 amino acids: CASSFRQGAYEQYF. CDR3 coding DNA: TGTGCCAGTAGTTTTCGACAGGGAGCCTACGAGCAGTACTTC.

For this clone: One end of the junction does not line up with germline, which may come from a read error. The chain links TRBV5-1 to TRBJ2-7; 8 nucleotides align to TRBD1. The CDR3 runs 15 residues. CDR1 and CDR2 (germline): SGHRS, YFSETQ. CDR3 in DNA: TGCGCCGGCAGCGACCAGACAGGGGCGACCTACGAGCAGTACTTC. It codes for CAGSDQTGATYEQYF.

As DNA, the CDR3 is TGTGCCAGCAGCTCCCCTAGATCCTACGAGCAGTACTTC. Its protein product is CASSSPRSYEQYF. The chain employs TRBV4-2 and TRBJ2-7; no firm D call. Trimming removed 5 bases from V and 1 base from J, with 9 bases in between. This CDR3 is 13 amino acids long. The germline CDR1 and CDR2 sequences are LGHNA and YNFKEQ.

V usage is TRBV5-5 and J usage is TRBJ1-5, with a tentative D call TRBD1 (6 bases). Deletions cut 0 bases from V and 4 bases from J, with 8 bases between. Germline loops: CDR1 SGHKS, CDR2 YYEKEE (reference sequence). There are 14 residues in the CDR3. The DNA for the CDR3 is TGTGCCAGCAGCTTGGGGACAGAGAATCAGCCCCAGCATTTT. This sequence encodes CASSLGTENQPQHF.

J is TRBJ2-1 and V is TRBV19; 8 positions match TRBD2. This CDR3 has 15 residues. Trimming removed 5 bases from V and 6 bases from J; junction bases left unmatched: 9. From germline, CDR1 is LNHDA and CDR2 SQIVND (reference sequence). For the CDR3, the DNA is TGTGCCAGTAGTTTACGGCTAGCGGGTGCCAATGAGCAGTTCTTC. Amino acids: CASSLRLAGANEQFF.

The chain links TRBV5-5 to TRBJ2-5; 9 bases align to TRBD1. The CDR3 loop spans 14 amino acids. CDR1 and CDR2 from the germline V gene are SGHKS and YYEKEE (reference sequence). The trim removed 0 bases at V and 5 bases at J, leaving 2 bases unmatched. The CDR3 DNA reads TGTGCCAGCAGCTTGGACAGGGGGCGGGAGACCCAGTACTTC. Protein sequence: CASSLDRGRETQYF.

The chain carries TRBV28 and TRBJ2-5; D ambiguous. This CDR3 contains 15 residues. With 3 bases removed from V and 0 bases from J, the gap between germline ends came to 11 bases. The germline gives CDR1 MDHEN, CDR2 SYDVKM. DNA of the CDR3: TGTGCCAGCAGTTTTCCAGCGTCTTACCAAGAGACCCAGTACTTC. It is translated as CASSFPASYQETQYF. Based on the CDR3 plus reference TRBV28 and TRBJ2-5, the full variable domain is DVKVTQSSRYLVKRTGEKVFLECVQDMDHENMFWYRQDPGLGLRLIYFSYDVKMKEKGDIPEGYSVSREKKERFSLILESASTNQTSMYLCASSFPASYQETQYFGPGTRLLVL.

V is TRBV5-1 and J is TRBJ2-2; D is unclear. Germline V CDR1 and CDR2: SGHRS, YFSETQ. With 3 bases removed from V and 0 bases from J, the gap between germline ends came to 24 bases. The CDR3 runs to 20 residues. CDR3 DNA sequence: TGCGCCAGCAGCTCCAGTTCAAGGCAGGCGACCCTCGCGAACACCGGGGAGCTGTTTTTT. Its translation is CASSSSSRQATLANTGELFF.

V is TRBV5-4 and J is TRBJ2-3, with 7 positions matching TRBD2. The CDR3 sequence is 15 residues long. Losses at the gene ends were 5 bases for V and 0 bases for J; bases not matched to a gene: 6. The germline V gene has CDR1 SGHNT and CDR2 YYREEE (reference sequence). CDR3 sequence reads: CASRGGDPSTDTQYF. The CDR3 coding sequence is TGTGCCAGCAGGGGGGGGGACCCCAGCACAGATACGCAGTATTTT.

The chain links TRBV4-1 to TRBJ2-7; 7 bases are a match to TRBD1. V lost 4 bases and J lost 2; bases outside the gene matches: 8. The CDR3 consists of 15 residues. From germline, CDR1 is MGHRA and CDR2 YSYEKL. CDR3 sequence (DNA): TGCGCCAGCAGCCGATTCCCGGGACAGCCCTACGAGCAGTACTTC. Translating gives CASSRFPGQPYEQYF.

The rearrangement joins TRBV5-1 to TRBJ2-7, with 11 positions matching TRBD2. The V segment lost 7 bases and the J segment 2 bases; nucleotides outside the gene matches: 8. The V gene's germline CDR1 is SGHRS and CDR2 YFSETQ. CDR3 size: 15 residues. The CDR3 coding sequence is TGCGCCAGCGCCCCCGGGACTAGCGGTACCTACGAGCAGTACTTC. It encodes CASAPGTSGTYEQYF.

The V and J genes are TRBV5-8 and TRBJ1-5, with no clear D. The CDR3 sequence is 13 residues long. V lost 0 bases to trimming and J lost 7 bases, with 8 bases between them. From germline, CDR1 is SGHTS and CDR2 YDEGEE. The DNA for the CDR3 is TGTGCCAGCAGCTTGGCGGGGTACCAGCCCCAGCATTTT. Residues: CASSLAGYQPQHF.

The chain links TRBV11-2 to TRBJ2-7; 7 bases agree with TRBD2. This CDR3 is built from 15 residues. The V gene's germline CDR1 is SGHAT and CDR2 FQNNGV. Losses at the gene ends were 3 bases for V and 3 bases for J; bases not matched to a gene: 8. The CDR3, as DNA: TGTGCCAGCAGCTTTGGTAAATCGGGGGGCTACGAGCAGTACTTC. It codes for CASSFGKSGGYEQYF.

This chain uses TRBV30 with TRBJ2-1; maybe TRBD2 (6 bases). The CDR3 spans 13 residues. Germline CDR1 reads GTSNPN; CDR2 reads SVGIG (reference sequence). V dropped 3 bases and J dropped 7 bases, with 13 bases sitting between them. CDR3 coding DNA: TGTGCCTGGAGCAGACCCGCGGGGAATGAGCAGTTCTTC. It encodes CAWSRPAGNEQFF.

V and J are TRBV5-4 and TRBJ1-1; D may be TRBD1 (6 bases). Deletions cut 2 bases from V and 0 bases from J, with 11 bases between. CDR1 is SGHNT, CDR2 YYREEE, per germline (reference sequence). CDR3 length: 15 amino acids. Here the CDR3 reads CASSLDPGVNTEAFF. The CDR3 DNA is TGTGCCAGCAGCTTAGATCCAGGGGTGAACACTGAAGCTTTCTTT. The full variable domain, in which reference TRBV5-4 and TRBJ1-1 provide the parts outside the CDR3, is ETGVTQSPTHLIKTRGQQVTLRCSSQSGHNTVSWYQQALGQGPQFIFQYYREEENGRGNFPPRFSGLQFPNYSSELNVNALELDDSALYLCASSLDPGVNTEAFFGQGTRLTVV.

CDR3 sequence (DNA): TGTGCCAGCACCAGGTCTCGGGGGGAGCAGTACTTC. Its protein product is CASTRSRGEQYF. This chain links TRBV7-9 with TRBJ2-7, with a weak D call TRBD2 (6 bases). Germline V gives CDR1 SEHNR, CDR2 FQNEAQ (reference sequence). With 7 bases removed from V and 7 bases from J, the gap between germline ends came to 14 bases. The CDR3 is 12 amino acids.

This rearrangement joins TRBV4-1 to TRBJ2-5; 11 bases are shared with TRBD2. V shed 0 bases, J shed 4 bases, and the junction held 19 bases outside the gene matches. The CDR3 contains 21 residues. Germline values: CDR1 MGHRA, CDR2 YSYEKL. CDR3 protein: CASSQDFRTASGRRSRETQYF. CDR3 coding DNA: TGCGCCAGCAGCCAAGATTTCCGGACGGCTAGCGGGAGGCGGTCGAGAGAGACCCAGTACTTC.

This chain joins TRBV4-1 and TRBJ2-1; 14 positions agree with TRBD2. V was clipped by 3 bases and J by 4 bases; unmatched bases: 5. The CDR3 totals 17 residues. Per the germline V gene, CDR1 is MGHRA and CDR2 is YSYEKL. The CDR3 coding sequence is TGCGCCAGCAGCCACCGCGGGACTAGCGGGAGTTACAATGAGCAGTTCTTC. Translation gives CASSHRGTSGSYNEQFF.

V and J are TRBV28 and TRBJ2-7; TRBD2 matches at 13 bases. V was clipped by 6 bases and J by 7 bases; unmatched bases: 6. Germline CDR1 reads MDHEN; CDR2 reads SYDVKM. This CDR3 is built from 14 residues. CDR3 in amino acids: CASRSGTSGTEQYF. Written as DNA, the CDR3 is TGTGCCAGCAGATCCGGGACTAGCGGGACGGAGCAGTACTTC.